This record concerns one T cell receptor (beta chain) sequence. What it binds is not known. This CDR3 comprises 13 residues. Unmatched junction bases numbered 4, after V lost 6 bases and J lost 1 base. Germline CDR1 reads SQVTM; CDR2 reads ANQGSEA. This sample was taken from a study of multiple sclerosis patients with progressive multifocal leukoencephalopathy. The protocol was immunoSEQ multiplex PCR, while the TCRdb copy is restricted to in-frame clones and leaves out a portion. The sample consists of around 30,000 clones, roughly 90% of them appearing once. As to time point: more than five months of natalizumab therapy. Study observations and caveats: Whether JC virus or general immunocompromise explains the findings remained unclear. Expanded clones at PML onset predated and persisted through natalizumab therapy. In most PML patients, TRB repertoires appeared less diverse by entropy. TRBV and TRBJ usage showed no common pattern when PML developed.

The TCR comes from a human donor with multiple sclerosis. The chain has TRBV29-1 and TRBJ1-2; 8 positions agree with TRBD1. The starting material was PBMCs, obtained from a patient treated with natalizumab. The CDR3 sequence is CSVPDRGNYGYTF. The CDR3 DNA reads as TGCAGCGTGCCCGACAGGGGTAACTATGGCTACACCTTC.